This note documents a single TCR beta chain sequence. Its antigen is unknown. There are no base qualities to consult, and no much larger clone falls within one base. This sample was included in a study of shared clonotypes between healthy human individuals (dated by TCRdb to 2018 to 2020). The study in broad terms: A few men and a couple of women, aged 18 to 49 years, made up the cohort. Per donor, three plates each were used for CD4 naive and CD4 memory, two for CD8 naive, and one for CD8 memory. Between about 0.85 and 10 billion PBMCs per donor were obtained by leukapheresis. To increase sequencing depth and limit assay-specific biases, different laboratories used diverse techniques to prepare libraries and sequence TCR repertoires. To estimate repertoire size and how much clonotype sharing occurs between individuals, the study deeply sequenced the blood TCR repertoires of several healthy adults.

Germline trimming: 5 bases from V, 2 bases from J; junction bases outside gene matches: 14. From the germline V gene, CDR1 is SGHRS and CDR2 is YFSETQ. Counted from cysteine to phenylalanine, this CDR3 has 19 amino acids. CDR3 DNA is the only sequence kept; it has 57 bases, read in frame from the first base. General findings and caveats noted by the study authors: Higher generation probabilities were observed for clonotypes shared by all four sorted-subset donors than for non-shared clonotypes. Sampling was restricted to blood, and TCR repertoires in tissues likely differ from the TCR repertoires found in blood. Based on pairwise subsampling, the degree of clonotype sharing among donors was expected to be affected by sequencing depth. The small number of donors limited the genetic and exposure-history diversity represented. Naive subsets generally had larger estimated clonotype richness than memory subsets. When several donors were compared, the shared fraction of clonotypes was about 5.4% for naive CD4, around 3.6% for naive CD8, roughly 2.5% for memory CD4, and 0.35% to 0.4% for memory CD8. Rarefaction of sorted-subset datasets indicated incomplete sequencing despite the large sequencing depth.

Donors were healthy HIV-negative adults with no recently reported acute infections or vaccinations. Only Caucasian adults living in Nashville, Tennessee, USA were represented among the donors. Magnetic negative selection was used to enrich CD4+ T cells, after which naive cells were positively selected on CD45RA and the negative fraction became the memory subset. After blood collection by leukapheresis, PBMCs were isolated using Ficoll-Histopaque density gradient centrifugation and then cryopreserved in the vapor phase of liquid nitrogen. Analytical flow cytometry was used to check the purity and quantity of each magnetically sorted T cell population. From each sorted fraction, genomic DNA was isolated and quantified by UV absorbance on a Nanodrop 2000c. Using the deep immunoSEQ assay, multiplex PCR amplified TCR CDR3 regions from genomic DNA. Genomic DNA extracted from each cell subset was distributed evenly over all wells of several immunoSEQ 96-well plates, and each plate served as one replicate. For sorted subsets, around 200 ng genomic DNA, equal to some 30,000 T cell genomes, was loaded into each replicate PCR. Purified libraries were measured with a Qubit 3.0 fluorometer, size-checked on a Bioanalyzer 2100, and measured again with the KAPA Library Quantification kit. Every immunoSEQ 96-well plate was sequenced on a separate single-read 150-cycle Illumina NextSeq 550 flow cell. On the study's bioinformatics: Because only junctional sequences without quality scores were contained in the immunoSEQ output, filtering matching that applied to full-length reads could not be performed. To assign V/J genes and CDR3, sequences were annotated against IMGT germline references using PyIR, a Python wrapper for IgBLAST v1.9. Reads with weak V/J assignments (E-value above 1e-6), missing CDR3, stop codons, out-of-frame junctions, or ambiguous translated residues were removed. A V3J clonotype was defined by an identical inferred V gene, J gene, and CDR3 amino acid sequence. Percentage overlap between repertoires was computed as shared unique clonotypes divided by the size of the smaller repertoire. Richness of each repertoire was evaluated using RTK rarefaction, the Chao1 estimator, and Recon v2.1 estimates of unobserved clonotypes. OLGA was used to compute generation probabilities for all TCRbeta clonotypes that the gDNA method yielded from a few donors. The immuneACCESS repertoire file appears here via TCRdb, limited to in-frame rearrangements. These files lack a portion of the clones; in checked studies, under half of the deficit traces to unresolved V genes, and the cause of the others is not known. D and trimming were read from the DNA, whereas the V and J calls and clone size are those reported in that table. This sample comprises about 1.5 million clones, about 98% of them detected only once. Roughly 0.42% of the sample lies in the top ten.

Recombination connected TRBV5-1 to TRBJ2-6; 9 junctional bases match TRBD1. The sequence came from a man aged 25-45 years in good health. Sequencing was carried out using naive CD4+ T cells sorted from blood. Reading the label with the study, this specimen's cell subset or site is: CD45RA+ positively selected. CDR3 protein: CASSKGKPGQGTGANVLTF. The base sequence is TGCGCCAGCAGTAAGGGGAAACCGGGACAGGGCACTGGGGCCAACGTCCTGACTTTC.